The present TCR beta chain was sequenced within a study of cytomegalovirus exposure and HLA in healthy donors. Points from the study as a whole: Within the data, a cluster of highly shared sequence variants was likely a sequencing artifact. Researchers reported from a later analysis that most CMV-associated TCR beta chains appeared HLA-restricted. Immune exposure was documented only through CMV serostatus.

A remark on this clone: What it recognizes is unknown.

The PCR was carried out with 60 Vbeta primers and 13 Jbeta primers. Under the authors' procedure: About 10 million of 65 million to 95 million unique TCR beta chains were shared, per a later count. Produced via immunoSEQ multiplex PCR; TCRdb's table is partial and in-frame only. That table gives V, J and clone size, and the DNA gave D and trimming. This sample has some 150,000 clones, with about 80% found just once. V gave up 2 bases and J gave up 9 bases; unmatched junction bases: 6. There are 14 residues in the CDR3. In germline, CDR1 is MNHNS, CDR2 SASEGT. This TCR was sampled from a man in his forties in good health and CMV-seropositive. Source material: PBMCs. V usage is TRBV6-1 and J usage is TRBJ2-2, with 7 nucleotides matching TRBD2. The chain's CDR3 is CASSERVAGRELFF. The CDR3 DNA reads as TGTGCCAGCAGTGAACGAGTAGCGGGTCGGGAGCTGTTTTTT.